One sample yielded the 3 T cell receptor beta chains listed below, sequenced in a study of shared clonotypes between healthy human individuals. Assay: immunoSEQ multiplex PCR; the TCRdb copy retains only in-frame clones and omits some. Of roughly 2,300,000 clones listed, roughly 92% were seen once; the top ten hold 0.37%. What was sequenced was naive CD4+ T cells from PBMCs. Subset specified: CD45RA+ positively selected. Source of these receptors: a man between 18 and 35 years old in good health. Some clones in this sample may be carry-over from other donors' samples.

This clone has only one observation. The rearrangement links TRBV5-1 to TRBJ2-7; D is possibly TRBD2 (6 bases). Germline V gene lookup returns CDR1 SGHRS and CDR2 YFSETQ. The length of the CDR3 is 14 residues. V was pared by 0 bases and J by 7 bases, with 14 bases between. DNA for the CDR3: TGCGCCAGCAGCTTGGAGGGTGGGGCGGGGGAGCAGTACTTC. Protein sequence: CASSLEGGAGEQYF.

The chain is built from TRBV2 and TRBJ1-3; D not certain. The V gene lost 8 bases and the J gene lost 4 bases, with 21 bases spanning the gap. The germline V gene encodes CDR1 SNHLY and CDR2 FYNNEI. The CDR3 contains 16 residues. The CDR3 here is CASVPGNTVGGNTIYF. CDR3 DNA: TGTGCCAGCGTTCCGGGAAATACGGTCGGGGGAAACACCATATATTTT.

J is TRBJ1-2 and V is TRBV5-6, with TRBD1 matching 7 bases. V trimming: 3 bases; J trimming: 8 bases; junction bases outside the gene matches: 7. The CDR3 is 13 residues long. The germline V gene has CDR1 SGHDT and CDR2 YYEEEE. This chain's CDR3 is CASSYRVGGGYTF. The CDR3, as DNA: TGTGCCAGCAGCTACCGGGTAGGGGGCGGCTACACCTTC.